A single sample is the source of the 24 T cell receptor beta chains below, sequenced in a study of siplizumab effects on memory and regulatory T cells. Here immunoSEQ multiplex PCR was the method, and the copy in TCRdb shows in-frame clones only, minus some. The sample records approximately 110,000 clones, about 93% being singletons. The specimen sequenced was CD4+ T cells sorted from blood. Receptors were obtained from a human donor in good health.

This rearrangement joins TRBV27 to TRBJ2-6, with D possibly TRBD1 on 7 matching bases. Trimming left V 2 bases short and J 4 bases short, with 12 bases between. The CDR3 is 16 amino acids. Germline CDR1 and CDR2: MNHEY and SMNVEV (reference sequence). The CDR3 region has the DNA TGTGCCAGCAGTTTACGACAGGGACTCGGGGCCAACGTCCTGACTTTC. It specifies CASSLRQGLGANVLTF.

For the CDR3, the DNA is TGTGCCAGCAGCTTGCCGGGACAGGTGAGCAATCAGCCCCAGCATTTT. Translated: CASSLPGQVSNQPQHF. This chain uses TRBV7-2 with TRBJ1-5, with 8 bases fitting TRBD1. This CDR3 is 16 amino acids long. Germline CDR1 and CDR2: SGHTA and FQGNSA. V lost 3 bases and J lost 1; bases outside the gene matches: 5. The full variable domain, with the rest looked up from reference TRBV7-2 and TRBJ1-5, is GAGVSQSPSNKVTEKGKDVELRCDPISGHTALYWYRQSLGQGLEFLIYFQGNSAPDKSGLPSDRFSAERTGGSVSTLTIQRTQQEDSAVYLCASSLPGQVSNQPQHFGDGTRLSIL.

V is TRBV6-1 and J is TRBJ2-5; D possibly matches TRBD1 or TRBD2 (6 bases each). CDR1 and CDR2 (germline): MNHNS, SASEGT. The CDR3 has 13 residues. The V end lost 6 bases, the J end lost 1 base, and 9 bases lay between the germline ends. CDR3 in DNA: TGTGCCAGCAGCTGGGGGGCCCAAGAGACCCAGTACTTC. It encodes CASSWGAQETQYF.

The chain joins TRBV7-2 to TRBJ2-1; TRBD2 matches 12 bases. Trimming at V came to 5 bases and at J to 6 bases, leaving 8 bases not matched to a gene. Germline CDR1 and CDR2: SGHTA and FQGNSA. The CDR3 runs to 16 residues. The CDR3 here is CASSMGRLAGANEQFF. CDR3 coding DNA: TGTGCCAGCAGCATGGGTCGACTAGCGGGGGCCAATGAGCAGTTCTTC.

This chain joins TRBV7-6 and TRBJ2-7; no clear D. Germline lookup yields CDR1 SGHVS and CDR2 FNYEAQ. V was pared by 1 base and J by 2 bases, with 9 bases between. The CDR3 is 14 amino acids. CDR3 sequence reads: CASSLGSEAYEQYF. DNA of the CDR3: TGTGCCAGCAGCTTAGGGAGCGAGGCCTACGAGCAGTACTTC.

The J gene is TRBJ2-3, the V gene TRBV30, with D possibly TRBD1 on 6 matching bases. The germline CDR1 and CDR2 sequences are GTSNPN and SVGIG (reference sequence). Trimming removed 6 bases from V and 2 bases from J, with 18 bases in between. This CDR3 contains 15 residues. The CDR3 region is CACTYRDMDTDTQYF. In DNA form, the CDR3 reads TGTGCCTGTACTTACAGGGATATGGACACAGATACGCAGTATTTT.

The chain carries TRBV4-3 and TRBJ1-2, with D possibly matching TRBD1 (6 bases). Germline V lookup: CDR1 LGHNA, CDR2 YSLEER. This CDR3 spans 16 amino acids. Trimming removed 0 bases from V and 4 bases from J, with 15 bases in between. CDR3 nucleotide sequence: TGCGCCAGCAGCCAAGATACGGGACGGGGGCCCTATGGCTACACCTTC. Its translation is CASSQDTGRGPYGYTF.

The chain uses TRBV5-1 and TRBJ2-7; 10 nucleotides align to TRBD1. Looked up from germline, CDR1 is SGHRS and CDR2 is YFSETQ. J gave up 7 bases and V 3 bases, and 10 bases lay outside the gene matches. The CDR3 is made up of 15 amino acids. This CDR3 reads CASSSPGTGAGEQYF. The CDR3 DNA is TGCGCCAGCAGCTCCCCCGGGACAGGGGCAGGGGAGCAGTACTTC.

A single count supports this clone. The chain couples TRBV11-1 to TRBJ1-1; D gene uncertain. The germline V gene encodes CDR1 SGHAT and CDR2 FQDESV (reference sequence). This CDR3 region has 14 residues. The V end lost 5 bases, the J end lost 4 bases, and 14 bases lay between the germline ends. The CDR3 loop reads CASSPGWAGTEAFF. CDR3 sequence (DNA): TGTGCCAGCAGCCCCGGGTGGGCGGGCACTGAAGCTTTCTTT.

The genes are TRBV10-3 and TRBJ2-7, with 8 bases aligning to TRBD2. This CDR3 is built from 16 residues. Looked up from germline, CDR1 is ENHRY and CDR2 is SYGVKD. V dropped 6 bases and J dropped 1; count of bases not matched to a gene: 11. The CDR3 nucleotides read TGTGCCATCAGAACGCCTCTTGCGGGAGGTTCCTACGAGCAGTACTTC. Translating it yields CAIRTPLAGGSYEQYF.

The gene calls are TRBV6-6 and TRBJ1-2, with D hard to call. Looked up from germline, CDR1 is MNHNY and CDR2 is SVGAGI (reference sequence). The CDR3 totals 13 residues. V lost 5 bases to trimming and J lost 7 bases, with 14 bases between them. CDR3 DNA: TGTGCCAGCAGTCACACCGGGGTAGGTGGCTACACCTTC. It codes for CASSHTGVGGYTF.

The chain carries TRBV12-2 and TRBJ2-7; TRBD2 is taken as the D call from the table, unchecked against the DNA. TRBV12-2 represents a pseudogene. The CDR3 length is 21 residues. The CDR3 nucleotides read TGTGCAAGTCGCTTAGGACTAGCGGGAGTAGGGGACAATATACCCTCCTACGAGCAGTACTTC. It translates to CASRLGLAGVGDNIPSYEQYF.

J is TRBJ2-4 and V is TRBV19; no clear D gene. The ends were cut back, 2 bases at V and 8 bases at J, with 4 bases in the middle. The CDR3 totals 11 residues. CDR1 and CDR2 (germline): LNHDA, SQIVND (reference sequence). The CDR3 loop reads CASSISDIQYF. As DNA, the CDR3 is TGTGCCAGTAGTATATCCGACATTCAGTACTTC.

J is TRBJ1-5 and V is TRBV28, with D hard to call. In germline, CDR1 is MDHEN, CDR2 SYDVKM. The V end lost 3 bases, the J end lost 6 bases, and 6 bases lay between the germline ends. CDR3 length: 12 residues. CDR3 sequence reads: CASSLSGQPQHF. DNA for the CDR3: TGTGCCAGCAGTTTGTCAGGTCAGCCCCAGCATTTT.

V usage is TRBV7-8 and J usage is TRBJ2-2; 14 bases line up with TRBD2. This CDR3 spans 17 amino acids. The V gene's germline CDR1 is SGHVS and CDR2 FQNEAQ. V lost 6 bases and J lost 7; bases outside the gene matches: 10. The CDR3, as DNA: TGTGCCAGCAGGGGGACTAGCGGGAGAATCGGGGTCGGGGAGCTGTTTTTT. It translates to CASRGTSGRIGVGELFF. The full variable domain, its missing parts supplied by reference TRBV7-8 and TRBJ2-2, is GAGVSQSPRYKVAKRGQDVALRCDPISGHVSLFWYQQALGQGPEFLTYFQNEAQLDKSGLPSDRFFAERPEGSVSTLKIQRTQQEDSAVYLCASRGTSGRIGVGELFFGEGSRLTVL.

The chain combines TRBV18 with TRBJ1-1, with 7 bases matching TRBD1. This CDR3 has 14 residues. Germline V CDR1 and CDR2: KGHSH, LQKENI. Unmatched junction bases numbered 8, after V lost 3 bases and J lost 7 bases. The chain's CDR3 is CASSPEQGYNEAFF. The CDR3 DNA follows: TGTGCCAGCTCACCGGAACAGGGGTACAATGAAGCTTTCTTT.

The V call is TRBV11-3, the J call TRBJ1-1; 7 bases are shared with TRBD1. From germline, CDR1 is SGHNT and CDR2 YENEEA. This CDR3 has 14 residues. The V and J ends lost 5 bases and 6 bases, in that order; junction bases with no gene match: 9. The CDR3 region is CASSPSTGRAEAFF. For the CDR3, the DNA is TGTGCCAGCAGCCCCTCGACAGGGAGGGCTGAAGCTTTCTTT.

V is TRBV19 and J is TRBJ2-5, with TRBD2 as a possible D gene (6 bases). CDR3 size: 13 residues. Trimming left V 2 bases short and J 3 bases short, with 7 bases between. The germline V gene has CDR1 LNHDA and CDR2 SQIVND (reference sequence). CDR3 protein: CASSITGEETQYF. CDR3 nucleotides: TGTGCCAGTAGTATAACGGGGGAAGAGACCCAGTACTTC.

This sequence joins TRBV19 and TRBJ1-1; TRBD1 matches 7 bases. Germline V lookup: CDR1 LNHDA, CDR2 SQIVND (reference sequence). J gave up 11 bases and V 10 bases, and 7 bases lay outside the gene matches. This CDR3 is 10 amino acids long. CDR3 DNA sequence: TGTGCCACCTACGACAGGGCGGCTTTCTTT. Protein: CATYDRAAFF.

The chain joins TRBV5-1 to TRBJ2-2; D could derive from TRBD1 or TRBD2 (5 bases each). This CDR3 has 15 amino acids. V lost 4 bases and J lost 0, with 10 bases in between. Germline loops: CDR1 SGHRS, CDR2 YFSETQ. The CDR3 here is CASSTGRPNTGELFF. CDR3 coding DNA: TGCGCCAGCAGCACGGGACGTCCGAACACCGGGGAGCTGTTTTTT.

This clone was detected only once. This CDR3 reads CAWKPGGSPGELFF. Written as DNA, the CDR3 is TGTGCCTGGAAACCAGGGGGATCGCCCGGGGAGCTGTTTTTT. This rearrangement joins TRBV30 to TRBJ2-2; TRBD1 agrees at 7 bases. J was trimmed by 6 bases and V by 4 bases; bases with no gene match: 8. Germline CDR1 is GTSNPN and CDR2 is SVGIG (reference sequence). CDR3 size: 14 residues. The full variable domain, completed using reference TRBV30 and TRBJ2-2, is SQTIHQWPATLVQPVGSPLSLECTVEGTSNPNLYWYRQAAGRGLQLLFYSVGIGQISSEVPQNLSASRPQDRQFILSSKKLLLSDSGFYLCAWKPGGSPGELFFGEGSRLTVL.

The chain has TRBV14 and TRBJ2-7; a possible D gene is TRBD2 (5 bases). Germline-derived CDR1 and CDR2 are SGHDN and FVKESK. The length of the CDR3 is 13 residues. V gave up 4 bases and J gave up 3 bases, with 10 bases separating them. CDR3 residues: CASSLTSYYEQYF. The CDR3 DNA is TGTGCCAGCAGCCTAACTAGTTACTACGAGCAGTACTTC.

The V gene is TRBV15, the J gene TRBJ1-4; D is possibly TRBD1 (6 bases). CDR3 length: 14 amino acids. The V end was cut by 0 bases, the J end by 5 bases, with 7 bases between. The germline V gene encodes CDR1 LNHNV and CDR2 YYDKDF (reference sequence). CDR3 coding DNA: TGTGCCACCAGCAGAGACAGGGGAAATGAAAAACTGTTTTTT. Encoded protein: CATSRDRGNEKLFF.

The rearrangement links TRBV7-2 to TRBJ2-7; D remains ambiguous. The V and J ends lost 1 base and 0 bases respectively, with 10 bases between them. Germline CDR1 SGHTA, CDR2 FQGNSA. The CDR3 has 15 residues. The CDR3 DNA reads TGTGCCAGCAGCTTAGAAAAGGTCAACTCCTACGAGCAGTACTTC. Translated: CASSLEKVNSYEQYF.